Shown below are 20 T cell receptor beta chains from a single sample sequenced in a study of shared clonotypes between healthy human individuals (dated by TCRdb to about 2020). The library was obtained by the immunoSEQ multiplex PCR assay. Drawn from immuneACCESS, this table holds only the in-frame rearrangements with V and J called that TCRdb kept. Clones are partly lost; checked studies trace under half to an unresolved V gene and leave the rest unexplained. The sample records more than 2,000,000 clones, over 90% of which are singletons. The top ten constitute about 0.37% of the sample. Material: naive CD4+ T cells from PBMCs. The cell subset or site label, as the study defines it: CD45RA+ positively selected. The source is a man aged 18 to 29 in good health. Some clones in this sample may be carry-over from other donors' samples.

V usage is TRBV5-6 and J usage is TRBJ2-5; D gene uncertain. Trimming took 0 bases from V and 7 from J, leaving 10 bases between them. Looked up from germline, CDR1 is SGHDT and CDR2 is YYEEEE. The CDR3 covers 13 residues. This chain's CDR3 is CASSLGAAWTQYF. In DNA, the CDR3 is TGTGCCAGCAGCTTGGGGGCGGCCTGGACCCAGTACTTC.

A single count supports this clone. The same CDR3 can be traced to other DNA sequences in this sample. This chain links TRBV11-2 with TRBJ2-7; no clear D. This CDR3 spans 12 amino acids. Germline CDR1 is SGHAT and CDR2 is FQNNGV. The V and J ends lost 1 base and 3 bases respectively, with 4 bases between them. The CDR3 nucleotides read TGTGCCAGCAGCTTAGGCCGCTACGAGCAGTACTTC. As protein: CASSLGRYEQYF.

On this clone itself: Other nucleotide sequences from this sample produce the same CDR3. CDR3 sequence reads: CSVGGANQPQHF. CDR3 coding DNA: TGCAGCGTTGGGGGCGCTAATCAGCCCCAGCATTTT. The V gene is TRBV29-1, the J gene TRBJ1-5, with D perhaps matching TRBD1 (5 bases). This CDR3 has 12 amino acids. V lost 4 bases and J lost 4, with 8 bases in between. The germline gives CDR1 SQVTM, CDR2 ANQGSEA.

The CDR3 loop is CASSKSKVPGELFF. The CDR3 DNA reads TGTGCCAGCAGCAAATCGAAAGTTCCCGGGGAGCTGTTTTTT. The chain employs TRBV21-1 and TRBJ2-2. TRBV21-1 is given as a pseudogene. This CDR3 has 14 residues.

This clone appeared a few times. Additional DNA sequences in this sample encode the identical CDR3. This chain links TRBV7-9 with TRBJ2-7; maybe TRBD1 (5 bases). Germline CDR1 is SEHNR and CDR2 is FQNEAQ (reference sequence). This CDR3 is 14 amino acids long. Trimming took off 2 bases at V and 4 bases at J, with 12 bases between the two ends. CDR3 loop: CASSLSQGAYEQYF. The DNA for the CDR3 is TGTGCCAGCAGCTTATCTCAGGGTGCGTACGAGCAGTACTTC.

This rearrangement joins TRBV18 to TRBJ2-7, with D possibly being TRBD1 or TRBD2 (7 bases each). The CDR3 covers 17 residues. The V and J ends lost 4 bases and 5 bases respectively, with 24 bases between them. Germline lookup yields CDR1 KGHSH and CDR2 LQKENI. In nucleotides, the CDR3 is TGTGCCAGCTCACTCCTCCGGCCCAGGGGGGGATTGGACGAGCAGTACTTC. Residues: CASSLLRPRGGLDEQYF.

The chain couples TRBV27 to TRBJ2-3, with 10 bases matching TRBD2. V shed 5 bases and J 2 bases; nucleotides not matched to a gene: 7. CDR1 and CDR2 from the germline V gene are MNHEY and SMNVEV (reference sequence). This CDR3 contains 16 residues. CDR3 region: CASSPWTSGVTDTQYF. CDR3 DNA sequence: TGTGCCAGCAGTCCGTGGACTAGCGGTGTCACAGATACGCAGTATTTT.

The V gene is TRBV18, the J gene TRBJ1-1, with 8 positions matching TRBD1. The CDR3 runs 14 residues. The V gene end was trimmed by 5 bases and the J gene end by 6 bases; junction bases not matched to a gene: 8. Germline V lookup: CDR1 KGHSH, CDR2 LQKENI. The CDR3 protein is CASSIDQGAAEAFF. The CDR3 bases are TGTGCCAGCTCAATTGACCAGGGGGCAGCTGAAGCTTTCTTT.

The rearrangement joins TRBV4-2 to TRBJ2-5, with TRBD1 identical over 7 bases. In germline, CDR1 is LGHNA, CDR2 YNFKEQ. Trimming cost V 4 bases and J 1 base; bases outside gene matches: 3. CDR3 length: 14 residues. In DNA form, the CDR3 reads TGTGCCAGCAGCCGCCGACAGGGCCAAGAGACCCAGTACTTC. It specifies CASSRRQGQETQYF.

This chain connects TRBV9 to TRBJ1-2, with 8 positions matching TRBD1. This CDR3 is built from 14 residues. The V and J ends lost 5 bases and 5 bases, in that order; junction bases with no gene match: 8. The germline V gene has CDR1 SGDLS and CDR2 YYNGEE. CDR3: CASRRDRGDYGYTF. CDR3 nucleotides: TGTGCCAGCAGACGCGACAGGGGAGATTATGGCTACACCTTC.

The genes are TRBV5-6 and TRBJ2-5; TRBD1 aligns across 12 bases. The CDR3 totals 17 residues. J lost 1 base, V lost 0 bases, and 4 bases had no gene match. Looked up from germline, CDR1 is SGHDT and CDR2 is YYEEEE. This chain's CDR3 is CASSLGGQGASQETQYF. The CDR3 region has the DNA TGTGCCAGCAGCTTGGGGGGACAGGGGGCGTCCCAAGAGACCCAGTACTTC.

The chain has TRBV6-1 and TRBJ1-2, with TRBD1 matching over 12 bases. Germline values: CDR1 MNHNS, CDR2 SASEGT. This CDR3 is 18 amino acids long. The V gene end was trimmed by 3 bases and the J gene end by 4 bases; junction bases not matched to a gene: 12. CDR3 sequence: CASSDPGTGGIRGYGYTF. The CDR3 DNA sequence: TGTGCCAGCAGTGATCCCGGGACAGGGGGCATTAGAGGCTATGGCTACACCTTC.

As concerns this clone: Within the sample, other DNA sequences also encode this same CDR3. The V gene is TRBV5-1, the J gene TRBJ2-7; TRBD2 is a possible D gene (6 bases). This CDR3 has 13 amino acids. The V gene's germline CDR1 is SGHRS and CDR2 YFSETQ. V was trimmed by 3 bases and J by 3 bases, leaving 10 bases between them. This chain's CDR3 is CASSSAGGYEQYF. CDR3 sequence (DNA): TGCGCCAGCAGCTCCGCCGGGGGCTACGAGCAGTACTTC.

The J gene is TRBJ2-2, the V gene TRBV6-1, with 7 bases lining up with TRBD1. The V and J ends lost 10 bases and 4 bases, in that order; junction bases with no gene match: 9. CDR1 MNHNS and CDR2 SASEGT come from the germline V gene. The CDR3 loop spans 14 amino acids. CDR3 nucleotide sequence: TGTGCCACCACCGGAACAGGGGCCACCGGGGAGCTGTTTTTT. Translation: CATTGTGATGELFF.

The rearrangement uses TRBV27 and TRBJ2-3, with 10 bases that match TRBD2. The CDR3 length is 16 residues. Germline-derived CDR1 and CDR2 are MNHEY and SMNVEV (reference sequence). V lost 6 bases to trimming and J lost 5 bases; unmatched junction nucleotides: 11. The CDR3 region is CASSFLAGAWGDTQYF. CDR3 nucleotides: TGTGCCAGCAGCTTCCTAGCGGGGGCTTGGGGAGATACGCAGTATTTT.

This chain uses TRBV27 with TRBJ1-3; tentatively, D is TRBD1 (5 bases). Trimming shortened V by 4 bases and J by 0 bases, and 16 bases separated the two germline ends. This CDR3 region has 17 residues. CDR1 and CDR2 (germline): MNHEY, SMNVEV (reference sequence). Here the CDR3 reads CASSSPPGLGSGNTIYF. The CDR3 DNA sequence: TGTGCCAGCAGTTCCCCTCCAGGGCTCGGCTCTGGAAACACCATATATTTT.

This clone was counted once. This chain links TRBV5-1 with TRBJ1-1; 9 nucleotides match TRBD1. J gave up 5 bases and V 3 bases, and 8 bases lay outside the gene matches. The CDR3 sequence is 15 residues long. The germline V gene has CDR1 SGHRS and CDR2 YFSETQ. The CDR3 loop reads CASSSETGGWTEAFF. DNA for the CDR3: TGCGCCAGCAGCTCGGAGACAGGGGGATGGACTGAAGCTTTCTTT.

The chain is built from TRBV9 and TRBJ1-1; D may be TRBD1 (6 bases). The CDR3 loop spans 13 amino acids. Germline lookup yields CDR1 SGDLS and CDR2 YYNGEE. Between the trimmed V and J ends, which lost 0 bases and 4 bases, there was a span of 7 bases. CDR3 coding DNA: TGTGCCAGCAGCGTAGCGGGGGCCACTGAAGCTTTCTTT. Encoded protein: CASSVAGATEAFF.

This clone was counted once. The chain recombines TRBV7-5 with TRBJ2-4; TRBD1, the table's D call, lacks a check against the DNA. TRBV7-5 is described as a pseudogene. The CDR3 loop spans 15 amino acids. The CDR3 here is CARSPGGAGLGIQYF. The DNA for the CDR3 is TGTGCCAGAAGCCCAGGGGGCGCAGGGTTAGGCATTCAGTACTTC.

The chain carries TRBV28 and TRBJ2-7; tentatively, D is TRBD1 (6 bases). V shed 6 bases and J shed 4 bases, with 25 bases lying between them. This CDR3 spans 17 amino acids. Germline V CDR1 and CDR2: MDHEN, SYDVKM. This CDR3 is CASRRTPGTSSLYEQYF. The CDR3 bases are TGTGCCAGCAGACGAACCCCCGGGACATCAAGCCTTTACGAGCAGTACTTC.